Each of the 17 T cell receptor beta chains below was sequenced from the same sample in a study of blood T cell repertoires in COVID-19. Here immunoSEQ multiplex PCR was the method, and the copy in TCRdb shows in-frame clones only, minus some. The table shows 200,000 to 250,000 clones, with around 86% occurring only once. Sample: PBMCs or T cells enriched from blood (not recorded which). The receptors were gathered from a woman aged 50 to 65 with acute COVID-19.

The V gene is TRBV11-2, the J gene TRBJ2-7; 8 nucleotides match TRBD1. This CDR3 spans 16 amino acids. Germline values: CDR1 SGHAT, CDR2 FQNNGV. Trimming cost V 6 bases and J 0 bases; bases outside gene matches: 10. The chain's CDR3 is CASSRGTGLSSYEQYF. The CDR3 DNA reads TGTGCCAGCAGTCGCGGGACAGGTCTCAGCTCCTACGAGCAGTACTTC.

The chain joins TRBV7-9 to TRBJ2-2; maybe TRBD1 (7 bases). The CDR3 loop spans 15 amino acids. The germline CDR1 and CDR2 sequences are SEHNR and FQNEAQ (reference sequence). The V gene lost 6 bases and the J gene lost 5 bases, with 16 bases spanning the gap. The CDR3 loop reads CASRGGQTGTGELFF. In DNA form, the CDR3 reads TGTGCCAGCAGGGGGGGACAGACAGGGACCGGGGAGCTGTTTTTT.

This chain joins TRBV24-1 and TRBJ1-2; 7 positions match TRBD1. V shed 5 bases, J shed 1 base, and the junction held 3 bases outside the gene matches. CDR1 and CDR2 (germline): KGHDR, SFDVKD. The CDR3 loop spans 14 amino acids. CDR3 DNA: TGTGCCACCAGTGCAGGGGGTTATAACTATGGCTACACCTTC. This gives the protein CATSAGGYNYGYTF.

The chain links TRBV11-3 to TRBJ2-7; D ambiguous. With 1 base removed from V and 9 bases from J, the gap between germline ends came to 10 bases. CDR1 and CDR2 from the germline V gene are SGHNT and YENEEA. The CDR3 covers 12 residues. Written as DNA, the CDR3 is TGTGCCAGCAGCTTAGGAGGCGGCGTGCAGTACTTC. This encodes CASSLGGGVQYF.

The chain is built from TRBV7-3 and TRBJ2-6; D is uncertain. Germline V gene sequence: CDR1 SGHTA, CDR2 FQGTGA. The CDR3 is 16 amino acids. The V end lost 0 bases, the J end lost 1 base, and 7 bases lay between the germline ends. The CDR3 DNA reads TGTGCCAGCAGCTTAACGACTCTGTCTGGGGCCAACGTCCTGACTTTC. Translated, it gives CASSLTTLSGANVLTF.

The chain recombines TRBV5-1 with TRBJ1-3, with D possibly matching TRBD1 (5 bases). Per germline, CDR1 SGHRS and CDR2 YFSETQ. CDR3 length: 14 residues. The V end was cut by 1 base, the J end by 8 bases, with 13 bases between. In DNA, the CDR3 is TGCGCCAGCAGCTTGTCGGGGGATGGGTACACCATATATTTT. As protein: CASSLSGDGYTIYF.

This clone has just a few counts. The V and J genes are TRBV12-3 or TRBV12-4 and TRBJ1-1, with 7 bases identical to TRBD1. This CDR3 spans 13 amino acids. J lost 7 bases, V lost 7 bases, and 9 bases had no gene match. The CDR3 nucleotides are TGTGCCAGCACCGAGGCCCGACAGGGTGAAGCTTTCTTT. Protein product: CASTEARQGEAFF.

The gene calls are TRBV7-2 and TRBJ1-2; TRBD1 is a possible D gene (5 bases). This CDR3 is built from 16 residues. The V end lost 0 bases, the J end lost 8 bases, and 19 bases lay between the germline ends. Germline loops: CDR1 SGHTA, CDR2 FQGNSA. This CDR3 is CASSLALVRGGVGYTF. DNA of the CDR3: TGTGCCAGCAGCTTAGCGTTAGTTCGGGGAGGGGTCGGCTACACCTTC.

The gene calls are TRBV7-3 and TRBJ2-1; 12 bases line up with TRBD2. Germline assignment: CDR1 SGHTA and CDR2 FQGTGA. V lost 5 bases and J lost 5; bases outside the gene matches: 4. CDR3 length equals 15 residues. The CDR3 sequence: CASSPRTSGNNEQFF. The CDR3 DNA sequence: TGTGCCAGCAGCCCGAGGACTAGCGGGAACAATGAGCAGTTCTTC.

V usage is TRBV19 and J usage is TRBJ2-5; 8 bases are a match to TRBD2. CDR3 length equals 13 residues. Germline assignment: CDR1 LNHDA and CDR2 SQIVND (reference sequence). After removal of 0 bases from V and 7 bases from J, the junction contained 1 base not matched to a gene. CDR3 sequence reads: CASSIDRGGTQYF. The CDR3 DNA follows: TGTGCCAGTAGTATAGATCGGGGGGGGACCCAGTACTTC.

This clone was seen just once. The chain links TRBV14 to TRBJ2-7, with D possibly TRBD2 on 6 matching bases. CDR3 size: 14 residues. Looked up from germline, CDR1 is SGHDN and CDR2 is FVKESK. V was cut by 3 bases and J by 1 base, with 10 bases left in between. The CDR3 DNA sequence: TGTGCCAGCAGCCAGGGGGGAAAATCCTACGAGCAGTACTTC. Encoded protein: CASSQGGKSYEQYF.

The chain links TRBV6-2 or TRBV6-3 to TRBJ2-2; TRBD2 matches 13 bases. The ends lost 4 bases at V and 4 bases at J; junction bases unmatched: 6. The CDR3 contains 17 residues. CDR1 and CDR2 (germline): MNHEY, SVGEGT. Here the CDR3 DNA reads TGTGCCAGCAGTTCCCGACTAGCGGGAGGAATCACCGGGGAGCTGTTTTTT. Translated: CASSSRLAGGITGELFF.

At least ten counts were recorded for this clone. V gene TRBV4-3 combines with J gene TRBJ2-7, with TRBD1 matching over 9 bases. CDR3 length equals 16 residues. Germline-derived CDR1 and CDR2 are LGHNA and YSLEER. The trim removed 0 bases at V and 5 bases at J, leaving 8 bases unmatched. Here the CDR3 DNA reads TGCGCCAGCAGCCAAGATAGGGACAGGGTCGTGGACGAGCAGTACTTC. Its protein is CASSQDRDRVVDEQYF.

Comments on this clone: Other DNA variants within this sample encode the same CDR3. The CDR3 DNA sequence: TGTGCCAGCAGCTTTACTAGCGGGAGCTACGAGCAGTACTTC. Protein sequence: CASSFTSGSYEQYF. The J gene is TRBJ2-7, the V gene TRBV7-2; 11 bases are shared with TRBD2. J was trimmed by 3 bases and V by 3 bases; bases with no gene match: 1. The CDR3 runs to 14 residues. The germline V gene encodes CDR1 SGHTA and CDR2 FQGNSA.

On this clone: The junction shows a germline mismatch at one end, possibly a read error. V is TRBV6-2 or TRBV6-3 and J is TRBJ2-7; TRBD1 might be the D (6 bases). Germline lookup yields CDR1 MNHEY and CDR2 SVGEGT. The CDR3 totals 11 residues. The CDR3 coding sequence is TGTGCCAGCAGCCCCGGACAGATTCTACACTTC. Encoded protein: CASSPGQILHF.

This clone has just a few counts. J is TRBJ2-7 and V is TRBV4-3; D is perhaps TRBD1 (6 bases). Germline V gene data show CDR1 as LGHNA and CDR2 as YSLEER. V was clipped by 1 base and J by 4 bases, with 14 bases between them. The CDR3 sequence is 15 residues long. DNA for the CDR3: TGCGCCAGCAGCCAAGTGGCAGGGGTGGGATACGAGCAGTACTTC. Its translation is CASSQVAGVGYEQYF.

The gene calls are TRBV28 and TRBJ1-1; D gene ambiguous. CDR1 is MDHEN, CDR2 SYDVKM, per germline. Deletions cut 7 bases from V and 5 bases from J, with 17 bases between. This CDR3 is built from 14 residues. CDR3 residues: CASTLPSGWTEAFF. The CDR3 DNA sequence: TGTGCCAGCACCCTCCCATCGGGATGGACTGAAGCTTTCTTT. Full variable domain (missing parts from reference TRBV28 and TRBJ1-1): DVKVTQSSRYLVKRTGEKVFLECVQDMDHENMFWYRQDPGLGLRLIYFSYDVKMKEKGDIPEGYSVSREKKERFSLILESASTNQTSMYLCASTLPSGWTEAFFGQGTRLTVV.